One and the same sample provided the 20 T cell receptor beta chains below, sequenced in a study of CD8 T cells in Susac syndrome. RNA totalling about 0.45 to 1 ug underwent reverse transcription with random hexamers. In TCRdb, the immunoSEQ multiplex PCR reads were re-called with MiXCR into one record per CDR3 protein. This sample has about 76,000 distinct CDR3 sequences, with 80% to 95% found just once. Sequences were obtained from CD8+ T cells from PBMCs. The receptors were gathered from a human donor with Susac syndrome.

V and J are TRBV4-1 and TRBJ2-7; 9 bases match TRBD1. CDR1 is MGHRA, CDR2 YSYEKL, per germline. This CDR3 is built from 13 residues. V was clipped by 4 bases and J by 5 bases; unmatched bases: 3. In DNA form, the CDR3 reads TGCGCCAGCAGCCGAAGGACAGGGGACGAGCAGTACTTC. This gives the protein CASSRRTGDEQYF.

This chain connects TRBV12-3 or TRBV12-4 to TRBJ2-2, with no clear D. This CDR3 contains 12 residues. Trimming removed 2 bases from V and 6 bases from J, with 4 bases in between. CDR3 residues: CASSLFPGELFF. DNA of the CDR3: TGTGCCAGCAGTTTATTCCCCGGGGAGCTGTTTTTT.

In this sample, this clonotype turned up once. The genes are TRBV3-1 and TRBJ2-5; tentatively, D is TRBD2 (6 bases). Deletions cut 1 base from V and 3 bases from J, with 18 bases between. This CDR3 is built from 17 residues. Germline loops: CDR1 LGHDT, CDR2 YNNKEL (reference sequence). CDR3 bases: TGTGCCAGCAGCCAAGGATCTCGACTAGGTCTAGAAGAGACCCAGTACTTC. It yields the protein CASSQGSRLGLEETQYF.

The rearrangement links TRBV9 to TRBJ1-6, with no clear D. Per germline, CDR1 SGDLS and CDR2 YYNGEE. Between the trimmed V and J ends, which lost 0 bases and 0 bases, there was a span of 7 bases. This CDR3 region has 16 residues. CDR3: CASSVDTSSYNSPLHF. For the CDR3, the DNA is TGTGCCAGCAGCGTAGACACGAGCTCCTATAATTCACCCCTCCACTTT.

The CDR3 sequence: CASSFGGGVGTEAFF. The CDR3 DNA sequence: TGCGCCAGCAGCTTTGGAGGGGGGGTCGGCACTGAAGCTTTCTTT. The chain joins TRBV5-1 to TRBJ1-1; tentatively, D is TRBD1 (6 bases). This CDR3 is 15 amino acids long. Germline loops: CDR1 SGHRS, CDR2 YFSETQ. The V end was cut by 2 bases, the J end by 4 bases, with 15 bases between.

The CDR3 spells CASSIWSNPPYEQYF. The DNA for the CDR3 is TGTGCCAGTAGTATCTGGTCCAATCCTCCCTACGAGCAGTACTTC. The chain recombines TRBV19 with TRBJ2-7; no firm D call. The CDR3 length is 15 residues. Germline loops: CDR1 LNHDA, CDR2 SQIVND (reference sequence). Trimming took off 3 bases at V and 2 bases at J, with 14 bases between the two ends. Looking up the rest from reference TRBV19 and TRBJ2-7 gives the full variable domain: DGGITQSPKYLFRKEGQNVTLSCEQNLNHDAMYWYRQDPGQGLRLIYYSQIVNDFQKGDIAEGYSVSREKKESFPLTVTSAQKNPTAFYLCASSIWSNPPYEQYFGPGTRLTVT.

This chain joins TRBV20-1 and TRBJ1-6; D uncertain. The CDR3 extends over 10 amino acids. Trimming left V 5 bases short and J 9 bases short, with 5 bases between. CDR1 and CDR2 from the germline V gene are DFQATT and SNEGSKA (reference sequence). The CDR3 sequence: CSASPSPLHF. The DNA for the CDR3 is TGCAGTGCTTCTCCTTCACCCCTCCACTTT.

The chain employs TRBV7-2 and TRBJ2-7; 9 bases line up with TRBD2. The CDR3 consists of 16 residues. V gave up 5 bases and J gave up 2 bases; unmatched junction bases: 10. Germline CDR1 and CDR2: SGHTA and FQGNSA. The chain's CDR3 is CASSPDSASGAYEQYF. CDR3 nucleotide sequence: TGTGCCAGCAGCCCAGATTCCGCTAGCGGGGCCTACGAGCAGTACTTC.

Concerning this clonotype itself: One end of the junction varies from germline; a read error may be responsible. The DNA for the CDR3 is TGTGCCAGCAGCGTAGACGGAGACTTC. Residues: CASSVDGDF. The V call is TRBV9, the J call TRBJ1-2; D is uncertain. CDR3 length equals 9 residues. Germline CDR1 and CDR2: SGDLS and YYNGEE.

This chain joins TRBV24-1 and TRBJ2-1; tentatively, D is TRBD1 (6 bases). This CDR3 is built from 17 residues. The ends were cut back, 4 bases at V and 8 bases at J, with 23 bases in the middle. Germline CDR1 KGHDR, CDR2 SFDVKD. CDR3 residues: CATSDSRLGDTLHEQFF. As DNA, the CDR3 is TGTGCCACCAGTGACAGTCGTTTGGGGGACACTTTGCATGAGCAGTTCTTC.

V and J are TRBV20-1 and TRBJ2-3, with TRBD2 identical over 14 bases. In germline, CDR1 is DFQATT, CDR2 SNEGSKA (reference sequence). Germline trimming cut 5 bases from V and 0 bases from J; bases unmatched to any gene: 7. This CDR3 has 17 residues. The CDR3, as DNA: TGCAGTGCTGCGACTAGCGGGAGGGCCCCTAGCACAGATACGCAGTATTTT. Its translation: CSAATSGRAPSTDTQYF.

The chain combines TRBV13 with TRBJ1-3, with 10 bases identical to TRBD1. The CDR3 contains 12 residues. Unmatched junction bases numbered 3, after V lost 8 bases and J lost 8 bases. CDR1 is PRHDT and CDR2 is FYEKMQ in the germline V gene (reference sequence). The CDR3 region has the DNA TGTGCCAGCCGACAGGGGGCCGACACCATATATTTT. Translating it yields CASRQGADTIYF. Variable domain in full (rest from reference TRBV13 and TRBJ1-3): AAGVIQSPRHLIKEKRETATLKCYPIPRHDTVYWYQQGPGQDPQFLISFYEKMQSDKGSIPDRFSAQQFSDYHSELNMSSLELGDSALYFCASRQGADTIYFGEGSWLTVV.

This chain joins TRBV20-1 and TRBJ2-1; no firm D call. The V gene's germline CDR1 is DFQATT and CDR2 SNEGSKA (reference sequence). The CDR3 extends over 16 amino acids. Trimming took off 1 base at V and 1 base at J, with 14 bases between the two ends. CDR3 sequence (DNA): TGCAGTGCTAGAGCTCTAAGGGATAAGTCCTACAATGAGCAGTTCTTC. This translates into CSARALRDKSYNEQFF.

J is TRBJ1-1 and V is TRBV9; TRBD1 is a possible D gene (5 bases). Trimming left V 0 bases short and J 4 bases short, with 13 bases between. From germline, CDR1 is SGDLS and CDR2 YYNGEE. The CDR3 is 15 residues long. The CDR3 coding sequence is TGTGCCAGCAGCGTAGCTCTCGGGGGAAGCACTGAAGCTTTCTTT. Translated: CASSVALGGSTEAFF.

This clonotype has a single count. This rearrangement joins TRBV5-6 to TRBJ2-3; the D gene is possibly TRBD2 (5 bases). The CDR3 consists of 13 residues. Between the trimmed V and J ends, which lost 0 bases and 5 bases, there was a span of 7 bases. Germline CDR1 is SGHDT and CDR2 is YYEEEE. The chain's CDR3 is CASSLDRGDTQYF. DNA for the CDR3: TGTGCCAGCAGCTTGGATCGGGGAGATACGCAGTATTTT.

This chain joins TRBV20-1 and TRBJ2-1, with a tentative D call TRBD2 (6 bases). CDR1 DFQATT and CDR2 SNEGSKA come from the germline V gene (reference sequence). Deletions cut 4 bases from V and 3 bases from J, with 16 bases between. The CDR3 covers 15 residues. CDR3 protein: CSAKSGSDVYNEQFF. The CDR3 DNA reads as TGCAGTGCTAAAAGCGGGTCAGATGTCTACAATGAGCAGTTCTTC.

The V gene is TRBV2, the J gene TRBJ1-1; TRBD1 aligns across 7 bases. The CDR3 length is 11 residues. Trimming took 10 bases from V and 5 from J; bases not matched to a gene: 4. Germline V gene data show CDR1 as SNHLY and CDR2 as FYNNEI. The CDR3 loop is CATRGRTEAFF. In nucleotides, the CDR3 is TGTGCCACCAGGGGGAGGACTGAAGCTTTCTTT.

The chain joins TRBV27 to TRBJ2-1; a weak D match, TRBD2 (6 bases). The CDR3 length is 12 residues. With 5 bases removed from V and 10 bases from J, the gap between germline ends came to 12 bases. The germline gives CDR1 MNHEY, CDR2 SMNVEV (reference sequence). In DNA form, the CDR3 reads TGTGCCAGCAGTCCACATGGACTAGAGCAGTTCTTC. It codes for CASSPHGLEQFF.

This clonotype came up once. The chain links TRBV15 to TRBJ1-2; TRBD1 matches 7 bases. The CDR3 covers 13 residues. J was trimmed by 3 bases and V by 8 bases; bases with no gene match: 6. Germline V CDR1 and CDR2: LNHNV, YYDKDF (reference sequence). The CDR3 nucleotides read TGTGCCACCTCAACCGGACAGGACTATGGCTACACCTTC. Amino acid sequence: CATSTGQDYGYTF. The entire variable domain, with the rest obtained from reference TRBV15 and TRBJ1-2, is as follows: DAMVIQNPRYQVTQFGKPVTLSCSQTLNHNVMYWYQQKSSQAPKLLFHYYDKDFNNEADTPDNFQSRRPNTSFCFLDIRSPGLGDTAMYLCATSTGQDYGYTFGSGTRLTVV.

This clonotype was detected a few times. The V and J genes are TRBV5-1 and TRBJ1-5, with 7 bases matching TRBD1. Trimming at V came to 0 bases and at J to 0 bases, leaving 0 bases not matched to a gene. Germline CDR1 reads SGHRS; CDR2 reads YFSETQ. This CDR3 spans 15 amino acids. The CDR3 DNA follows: TGCGCCAGCAGCTTGGACAGGGGTAGCAATCAGCCCCAGCATTTT. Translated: CASSLDRGSNQPQHF.